These 20 T cell receptor beta chains originate from one sample sequenced in a study of shared clonotypes between healthy human individuals. The data were produced by immunoSEQ multiplex PCR, yet TCRdb's version contains in-frame clones alone and is incomplete. The sample includes 2 million to 2.5 million clones, approximately 95% of them seen just once. The sample taken for sequencing was naive CD4+ T cells from PBMCs. The subset here: CD45RA+ positively selected. Receptor source: a man aged 18-30 years in good health. Some clones in this sample may be carry-over from other donors' samples.

The rearrangement joins TRBV4-1 to TRBJ2-5; D is perhaps TRBD1 (5 bases). This CDR3 is 14 amino acids long. From germline, CDR1 is MGHRA and CDR2 YSYEKL. Deletions cut 4 bases from V and 2 bases from J, with 11 bases between. CDR3 nucleotide sequence: TGCGCCAGCAGCCGTGAAAGGGGACAAGAGACCCAGTACTTC. Residues: CASSRERGQETQYF.

The gene calls are TRBV29-1 and TRBJ2-5, with D possibly being TRBD1 or TRBD2 (5 bases each). CDR1 and CDR2 from the germline V gene are SQVTM and ANQGSEA. The CDR3 extends over 14 amino acids. V lost 6 bases and J lost 0, with 14 bases in between. The CDR3 loop is CSVMGRTYQETQYF. As DNA, the CDR3 is TGCAGCGTAATGGGACGGACGTACCAAGAGACCCAGTACTTC.

This clone appeared once. V usage is TRBV7-8 and J usage is TRBJ2-7; TRBD2 matches at 11 bases. With V trimmed by 5 bases and J by 7 bases, 13 bases remained unmatched. The CDR3 has 16 residues. Germline V gene sequence: CDR1 SGHVS, CDR2 FQNEAQ. CDR3 DNA: TGTGCCAGCAGCCTTCAACTAGCGGGGGACCCTTGGGAGCAGTACTTC. Translation: CASSLQLAGDPWEQYF.

The chain employs TRBV18 and TRBJ1-2; TRBD1 agrees at 7 bases. The germline V gene encodes CDR1 KGHSH and CDR2 LQKENI. The CDR3 is 16 residues long. V shed 3 bases, J shed 5 bases, and the junction held 12 bases outside the gene matches. CDR3 in amino acids: CASSPGLGGASYGYTF. CDR3 coding DNA: TGTGCCAGCTCACCCGGACTAGGGGGCGCGTCTTATGGCTACACCTTC.

V is TRBV7-2 and J is TRBJ1-1, with no clear D. This CDR3 spans 16 amino acids. The germline V gene has CDR1 SGHTA and CDR2 FQGNSA. Trimming cost V 5 bases and J 0 bases, with 16 bases left between them. The CDR3 protein is CASSQTGVMMNTEAFF. DNA of the CDR3: TGTGCCAGCAGCCAAACCGGGGTCATGATGAACACTGAAGCTTTCTTT.

The chain uses TRBV9 and TRBJ2-3; D perhaps matches TRBD2 (6 bases). The germline V and J ends were trimmed by 0 bases and 0 bases, with 14 bases remaining between them. The CDR3 has 17 residues. Germline CDR1 SGDLS, CDR2 YYNGEE. The CDR3 DNA is TGTGCCAGCAGCGTAGGTATGGCGGGAACAAGCACAGATACGCAGTATTTT. Protein sequence: CASSVGMAGTSTDTQYF.

A note on this clone: Other nucleotide sequences in the sample specify the same CDR3. V is TRBV19 and J is TRBJ2-1; 8 bases fit TRBD2. The CDR3 consists of 15 residues. V trimming: 3 bases; J trimming: 2 bases; junction bases outside the gene matches: 3. Per germline, CDR1 LNHDA and CDR2 SQIVND (reference sequence). In nucleotides, the CDR3 is TGTGCCAGTAGTATGGCGGGAGGCCCCTACAATGAGCAGTTCTTC. Translating gives CASSMAGGPYNEQFF. The entire variable domain, with the rest obtained from reference TRBV19 and TRBJ2-1, is as follows: DGGITQSPKYLFRKEGQNVTLSCEQNLNHDAMYWYRQDPGQGLRLIYYSQIVNDFQKGDIAEGYSVSREKKESFPLTVTSAQKNPTAFYLCASSMAGGPYNEQFFGPGTRLTVL.

The chain joins TRBV9 to TRBJ2-7, with TRBD2 identical over 9 bases. Germline assignment: CDR1 SGDLS and CDR2 YYNGEE. CDR3 length: 18 amino acids. J was trimmed by 0 bases and V by 3 bases; bases with no gene match: 13. The CDR3 loop reads CASSALGREGRGSYEQYF. CDR3 DNA: TGTGCCAGCAGCGCGCTGGGGCGGGAGGGCCGAGGCTCCTACGAGCAGTACTTC.

V usage is TRBV6-6 and J usage is TRBJ1-1; D unresolved. The V gene's germline CDR1 is MNHNY and CDR2 SVGAGI (reference sequence). Trimming shortened V by 6 bases and J by 4 bases, and 15 bases separated the two germline ends. This CDR3 has 14 residues. The CDR3 here is CASSPWGGSTEAFF. As DNA, the CDR3 is TGTGCCAGCAGCCCGTGGGGAGGTAGCACTGAAGCTTTCTTT.

This sequence joins TRBV28 and TRBJ2-1, with 9 positions matching TRBD2. The V gene's germline CDR1 is MDHEN and CDR2 SYDVKM. The CDR3 is 17 amino acids. V lost 3 bases, J lost 4 bases, and 10 bases stayed unmatched. The CDR3 coding sequence is TGTGCCAGCAGTTTCTACGATGCGGGAGGGGGGTACAATGAGCAGTTCTTC. Protein product: CASSFYDAGGGYNEQFF.

The chain joins TRBV28 to TRBJ1-5; 8 nucleotides line up with TRBD1. Germline V lookup: CDR1 MDHEN, CDR2 SYDVKM. This CDR3 has 15 residues. The junction had 8 bases not matched to a gene; V was cut back by 5 bases and J by 5 bases. CDR3 residues: CASSPWTGSDQPQHF. The CDR3 region has the DNA TGTGCCAGCAGTCCCTGGACAGGGAGCGATCAGCCCCAGCATTTT.

The chain combines TRBV15 with TRBJ2-3, with TRBD1 as a possible D gene (5 bases). The CDR3 has 15 residues. Trimming pared 3 bases from V and 1 base from J, leaving 11 bases between. Germline-derived CDR1 and CDR2 are LNHNV and YYDKDF (reference sequence). In DNA, the CDR3 is TGTGCCACCAGCAGGGCCCTAGGGGGCACAGATACGCAGTATTTT. It specifies CATSRALGGTDTQYF.

This clone came up a few times. The rearrangement joins TRBV5-1 to TRBJ1-4, with TRBD1 matching 8 bases. The CDR3 is 14 amino acids. Germline loops: CDR1 SGHRS, CDR2 YFSETQ. After removal of 4 bases from V and 5 bases from J, the junction contained 4 bases not matched to a gene. The CDR3 bases are TGCGCCAGCAGCCCTGACAGGGGAAATGAAAAACTGTTTTTT. As protein: CASSPDRGNEKLFF.

The CDR3 is CASSRSGGATNEKLFF. The CDR3 nucleotides read TGTGCCAGCTCCCGCTCGGGGGGGGCAACTAATGAAAAACTGTTTTTT. The chain combines TRBV7-9 with TRBJ1-4, with D possibly TRBD1 on 5 matching bases. Germline V CDR1 and CDR2: SEHNR, FQNEAQ (reference sequence). The germline V and J ends were trimmed by 8 bases and 0 bases, with 16 bases remaining between them. This CDR3 comprises 16 residues.

V and J are TRBV18 and TRBJ2-7, with D uncertain. Germline values: CDR1 KGHSH, CDR2 LQKENI. Trimming removed 5 bases at V and 2 bases at J, with 10 bases between. The CDR3 is 13 amino acids. CDR3 protein: CASSERGPYEQYF. The CDR3 nucleotides read TGTGCCAGCTCAGAACGAGGACCCTACGAGCAGTACTTC.

This chain links TRBV9 with TRBJ1-2; tentatively, D is TRBD1 (6 bases). The CDR3 sequence is 14 residues long. The germline gives CDR1 SGDLS, CDR2 YYNGEE. The V end was cut by 4 bases, the J end by 4 bases, with 14 bases between. The CDR3, as DNA: TGTGCCAGCAGCTTAGGACAGACCTCCTATGGCTACACCTTC. It encodes CASSLGQTSYGYTF.

The J gene is TRBJ2-5, the V gene TRBV28; 9 bases agree with TRBD2. CDR1 is MDHEN and CDR2 is SYDVKM in the germline V gene. V trimming: 1 base; J trimming: 5 bases; junction bases outside the gene matches: 23. This CDR3 is built from 21 residues. Here the CDR3 DNA reads TGTGCCAGCAGTTTATTGCGTCTGCGGGAGGGCCGGTACCTGGGGTTGGAGACCCAGTACTTC. It codes for CASSLLRLREGRYLGLETQYF.

In its sample, this clone was seen once. The chain links TRBV4-3 to TRBJ1-1; no definite D call. CDR1 and CDR2 (germline): LGHNA, YSLEER. With 1 base removed from V and 5 bases from J, the gap between germline ends came to 11 bases. The CDR3 length is 14 residues. CDR3 DNA sequence: TGCGCCAGCAGCCAAGGGGCCTTAATTACTGAAGCTTTCTTT. It specifies CASSQGALITEAFF.

The V and J genes are TRBV28 and TRBJ1-1; D remains ambiguous. CDR3 size: 15 residues. CDR1 is MDHEN and CDR2 is SYDVKM in the germline V gene. The V end lost 6 bases, the J end lost 1 base, and 15 bases lay between the germline ends. The CDR3 bases are TGTGCCAGCAGGGCTGCTCGGATAAGGAACACTGAAGCTTTCTTT. Its translation: CASRAARIRNTEAFF.

The chain links TRBV5-5 to TRBJ2-7; TRBD1 matches 8 bases. Germline CDR1 is SGHKS and CDR2 is YYEKEE (reference sequence). CDR3 length: 15 amino acids. The V gene end was trimmed by 6 bases and the J gene end by 1 base; junction bases not matched to a gene: 9. CDR3 DNA: TGTGCCAGCACCCTAGGACAGGGAAAATCCTACGAGCAGTACTTC. The encoded protein is CASTLGQGKSYEQYF.